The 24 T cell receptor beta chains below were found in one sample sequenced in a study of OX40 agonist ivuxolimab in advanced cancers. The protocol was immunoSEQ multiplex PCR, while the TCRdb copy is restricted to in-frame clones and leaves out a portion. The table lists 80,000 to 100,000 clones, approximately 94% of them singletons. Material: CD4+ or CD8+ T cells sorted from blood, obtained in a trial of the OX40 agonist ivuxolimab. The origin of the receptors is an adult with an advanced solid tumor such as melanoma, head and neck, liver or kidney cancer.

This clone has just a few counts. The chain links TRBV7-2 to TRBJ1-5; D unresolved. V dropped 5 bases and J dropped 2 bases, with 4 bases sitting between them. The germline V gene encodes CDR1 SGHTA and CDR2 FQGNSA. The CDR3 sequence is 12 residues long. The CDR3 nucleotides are TGTGCCAGCAGCCCTGGCAATCAGCCCCAGCATTTT. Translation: CASSPGNQPQHF.

CDR3 amino acids: CASSFLASGGRRVQYF. The CDR3 DNA is TGCGCCAGCAGCTTTTTGGCTAGCGGGGGACGGAGGGTGCAGTACTTC. This chain connects TRBV5-1 to TRBJ2-7; the match to TRBD2 covers 10 bases. Unmatched junction bases numbered 14, after V lost 2 bases and J lost 9 bases. The CDR3 extends over 16 amino acids. CDR1 is SGHRS, CDR2 YFSETQ, per germline. The full variable domain, completed using reference TRBV5-1 and TRBJ2-7, is KAGVTQTPRYLIKTRGQQVTLSCSPISGHRSVSWYQQTPGQGLQFLFEYFSETQRNKGNFPGRFSGRQFSNSRSEMNVSTLELGDSALYLCASSFLASGGRRVQYFGPGTRLTVT.

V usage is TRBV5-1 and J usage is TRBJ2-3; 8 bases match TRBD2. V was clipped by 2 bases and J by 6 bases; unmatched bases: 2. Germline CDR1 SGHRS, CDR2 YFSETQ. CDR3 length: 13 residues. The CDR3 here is CASSLAGADTQYF. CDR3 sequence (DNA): TGCGCCAGCAGCTTAGCGGGAGCCGATACGCAGTATTTT.

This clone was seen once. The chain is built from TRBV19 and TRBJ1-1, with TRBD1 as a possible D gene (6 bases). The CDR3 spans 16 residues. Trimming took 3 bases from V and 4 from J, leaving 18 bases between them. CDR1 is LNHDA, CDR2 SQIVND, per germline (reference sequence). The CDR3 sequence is CASSIGGGTAGTEAFF. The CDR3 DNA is TGTGCCAGTAGTATCGGAGGGGGAACGGCGGGCACTGAAGCTTTCTTT.

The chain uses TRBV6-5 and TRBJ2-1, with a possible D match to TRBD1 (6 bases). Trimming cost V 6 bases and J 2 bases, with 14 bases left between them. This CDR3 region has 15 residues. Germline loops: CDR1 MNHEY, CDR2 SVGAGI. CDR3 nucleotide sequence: TGTGCCAGCAGACTACAGGGATGGGCCTACAATGAGCAGTTCTTC. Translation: CASRLQGWAYNEQFF.

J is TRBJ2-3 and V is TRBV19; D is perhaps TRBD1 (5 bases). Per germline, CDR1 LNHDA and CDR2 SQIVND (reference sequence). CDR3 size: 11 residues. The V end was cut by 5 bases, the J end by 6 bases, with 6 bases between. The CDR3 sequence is CASSPGDTQYF. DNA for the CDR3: TGTGCCAGTAGTCCAGGGGATACGCAGTATTTT.

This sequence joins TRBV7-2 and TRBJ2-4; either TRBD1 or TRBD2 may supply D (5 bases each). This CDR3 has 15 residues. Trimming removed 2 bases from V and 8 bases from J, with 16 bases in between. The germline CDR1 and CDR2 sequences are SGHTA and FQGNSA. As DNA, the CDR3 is TGTGCCAGCAGCTTAAAGCGCGCCGTGGGGGACATTCAGTACTTC. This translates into CASSLKRAVGDIQYF.

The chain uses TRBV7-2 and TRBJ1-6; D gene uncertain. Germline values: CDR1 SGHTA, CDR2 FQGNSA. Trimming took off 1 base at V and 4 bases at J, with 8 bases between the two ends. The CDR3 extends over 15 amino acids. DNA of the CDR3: TGTGCCAGCAGCTTAGTTCAACAGTATAATTCACCCCTCCACTTT. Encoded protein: CASSLVQQYNSPLHF.

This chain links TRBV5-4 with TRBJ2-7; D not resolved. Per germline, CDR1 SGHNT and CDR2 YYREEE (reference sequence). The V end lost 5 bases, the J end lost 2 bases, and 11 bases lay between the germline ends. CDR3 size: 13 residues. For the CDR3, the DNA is TGTGCCAGCAGTCAAACCCCGGCCTACGAGCAGTACTTC. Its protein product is CASSQTPAYEQYF. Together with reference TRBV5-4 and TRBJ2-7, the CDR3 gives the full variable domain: ETGVTQSPTHLIKTRGQQVTLRCSSQSGHNTVSWYQQALGQGPQFIFQYYREEENGRGNFPPRFSGLQFPNYSSELNVNALELDDSALYLCASSQTPAYEQYFGPGTRLTVT.

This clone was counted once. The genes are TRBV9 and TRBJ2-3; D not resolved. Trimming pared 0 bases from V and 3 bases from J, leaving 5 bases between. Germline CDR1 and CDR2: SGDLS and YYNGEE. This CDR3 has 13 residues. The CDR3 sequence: CASSVASTDTQYF. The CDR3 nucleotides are TGTGCCAGCAGCGTAGCCTCAACAGATACGCAGTATTTT.

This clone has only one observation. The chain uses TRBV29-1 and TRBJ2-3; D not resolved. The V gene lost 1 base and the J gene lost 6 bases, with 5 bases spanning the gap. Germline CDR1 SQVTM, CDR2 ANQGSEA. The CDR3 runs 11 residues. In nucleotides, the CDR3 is TGCAGCGTTGAAGGTTGGGATACGCAGTATTTT. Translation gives CSVEGWDTQYF.

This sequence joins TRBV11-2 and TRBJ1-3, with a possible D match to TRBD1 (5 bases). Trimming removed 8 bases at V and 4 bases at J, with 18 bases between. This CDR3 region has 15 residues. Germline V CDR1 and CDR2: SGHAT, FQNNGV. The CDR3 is CASGDGGLGGNTIYF. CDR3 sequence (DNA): TGTGCCAGCGGGGACGGTGGCTTAGGAGGAAACACCATATATTTT.

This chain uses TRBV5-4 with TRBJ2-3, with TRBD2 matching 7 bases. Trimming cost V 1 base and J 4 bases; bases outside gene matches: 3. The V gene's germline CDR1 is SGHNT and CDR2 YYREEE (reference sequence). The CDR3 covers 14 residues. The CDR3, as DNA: TGTGCCAGCAGCTTGACCGGGAGGTCAGATACGCAGTATTTT. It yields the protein CASSLTGRSDTQYF.

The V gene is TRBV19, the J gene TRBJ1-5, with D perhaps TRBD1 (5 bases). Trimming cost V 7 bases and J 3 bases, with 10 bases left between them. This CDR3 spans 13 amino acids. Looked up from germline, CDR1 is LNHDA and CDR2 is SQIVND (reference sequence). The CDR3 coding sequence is TGTGCCAGTATGAGGACACCCAATCAGCCCCAGCATTTT. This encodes CASMRTPNQPQHF.

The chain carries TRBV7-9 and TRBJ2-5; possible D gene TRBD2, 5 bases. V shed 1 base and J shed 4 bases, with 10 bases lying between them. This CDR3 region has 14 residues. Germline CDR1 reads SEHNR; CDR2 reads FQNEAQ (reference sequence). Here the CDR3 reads CASSLVFGGETQYF. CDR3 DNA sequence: TGTGCCAGCAGCTTAGTTTTCGGAGGAGAGACCCAGTACTTC.

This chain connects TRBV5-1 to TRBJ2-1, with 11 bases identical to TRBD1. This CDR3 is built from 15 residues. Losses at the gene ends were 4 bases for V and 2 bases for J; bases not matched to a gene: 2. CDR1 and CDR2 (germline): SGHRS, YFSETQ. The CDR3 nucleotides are TGCGCCAGCAGCACGGGACAGGGGGCCTACAATGAGCAGTTCTTC. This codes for CASSTGQGAYNEQFF.

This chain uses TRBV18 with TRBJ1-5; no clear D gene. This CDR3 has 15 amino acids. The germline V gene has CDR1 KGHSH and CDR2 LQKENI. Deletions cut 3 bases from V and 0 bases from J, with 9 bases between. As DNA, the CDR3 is TGTGCCAGCTCACCGAACGGTAATAGCAATCAGCCCCAGCATTTT. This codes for CASSPNGNSNQPQHF.

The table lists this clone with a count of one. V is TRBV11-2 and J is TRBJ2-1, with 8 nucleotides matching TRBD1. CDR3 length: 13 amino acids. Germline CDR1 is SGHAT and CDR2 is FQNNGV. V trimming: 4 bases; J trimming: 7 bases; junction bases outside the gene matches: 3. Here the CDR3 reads CASSSDRENEQFF. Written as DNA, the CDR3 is TGTGCCAGCAGCTCGGACAGGGAGAATGAGCAGTTCTTC.

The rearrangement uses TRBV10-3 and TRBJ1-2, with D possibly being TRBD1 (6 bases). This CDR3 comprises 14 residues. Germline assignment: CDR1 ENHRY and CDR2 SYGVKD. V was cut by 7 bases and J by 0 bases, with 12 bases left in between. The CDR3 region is CAIKRQGSNYGYTF. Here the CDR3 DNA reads TGTGCCATCAAAAGGCAGGGGTCTAACTATGGCTACACCTTC.

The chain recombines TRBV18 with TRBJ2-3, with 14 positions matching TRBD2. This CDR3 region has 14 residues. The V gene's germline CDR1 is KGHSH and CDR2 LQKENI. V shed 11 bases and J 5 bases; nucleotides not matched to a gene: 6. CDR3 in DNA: TGTGCCGGCCCGGGGACTAGCGGGGGAGATACGCAGTATTTT. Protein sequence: CAGPGTSGGDTQYF.

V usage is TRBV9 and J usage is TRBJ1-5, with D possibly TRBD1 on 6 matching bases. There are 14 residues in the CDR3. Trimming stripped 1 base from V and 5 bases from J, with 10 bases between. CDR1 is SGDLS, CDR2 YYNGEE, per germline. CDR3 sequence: CASSVRGEYQPQHF. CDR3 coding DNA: TGTGCCAGCAGCGTAAGGGGGGAGTATCAGCCCCAGCATTTT.

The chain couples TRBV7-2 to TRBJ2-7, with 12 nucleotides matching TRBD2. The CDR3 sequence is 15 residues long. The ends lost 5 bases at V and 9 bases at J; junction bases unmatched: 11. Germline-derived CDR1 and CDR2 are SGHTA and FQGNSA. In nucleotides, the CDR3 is TGTGCCAGCAGCCGAAGTCTAGCGGGGGGGCGTAGGCAGTACTTC. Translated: CASSRSLAGGRRQYF. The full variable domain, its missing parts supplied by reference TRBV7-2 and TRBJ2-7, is GAGVSQSPSNKVTEKGKDVELRCDPISGHTALYWYRQSLGQGLEFLIYFQGNSAPDKSGLPSDRFSAERTGGSVSTLTIQRTQQEDSAVYLCASSRSLAGGRRQYFGPGTRLTVT.

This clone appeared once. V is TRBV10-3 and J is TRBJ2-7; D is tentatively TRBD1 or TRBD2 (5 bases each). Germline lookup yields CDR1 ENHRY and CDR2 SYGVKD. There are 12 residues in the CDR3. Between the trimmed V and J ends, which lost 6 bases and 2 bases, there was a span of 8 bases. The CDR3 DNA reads TGTGCCATCAGCGAGGGGACCTACGAGCAGTACTTC. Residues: CAISEGTYEQYF.

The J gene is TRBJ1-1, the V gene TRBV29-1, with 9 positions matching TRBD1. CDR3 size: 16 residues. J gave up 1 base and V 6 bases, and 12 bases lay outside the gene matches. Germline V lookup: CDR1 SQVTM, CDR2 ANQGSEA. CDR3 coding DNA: TGCAGCGTGGTCACAGGGGGCCAGCGGGGGAACACTGAAGCTTTCTTT. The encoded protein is CSVVTGGQRGNTEAFF.